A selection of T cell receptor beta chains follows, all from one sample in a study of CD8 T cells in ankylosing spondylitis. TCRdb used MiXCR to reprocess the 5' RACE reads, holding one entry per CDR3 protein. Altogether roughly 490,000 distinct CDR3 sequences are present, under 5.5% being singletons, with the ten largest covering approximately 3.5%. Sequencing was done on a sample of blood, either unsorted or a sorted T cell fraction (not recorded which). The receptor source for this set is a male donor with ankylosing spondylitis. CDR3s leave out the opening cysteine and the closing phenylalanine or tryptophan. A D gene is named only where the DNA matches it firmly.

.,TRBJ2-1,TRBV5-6,ASSLRWGGGRGVPNEQF
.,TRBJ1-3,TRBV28,ASRVAARNTIY
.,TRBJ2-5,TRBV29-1,SAGGHSQETQY
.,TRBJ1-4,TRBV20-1,SARDGFNEKLF
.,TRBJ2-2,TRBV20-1,SGVRGRGTGELF
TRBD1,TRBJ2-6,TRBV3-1,ASTGTDSGANVLT
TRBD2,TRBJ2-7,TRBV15,ATSRDPSGGEQY
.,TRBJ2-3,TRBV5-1,ASSILTSTDTQY
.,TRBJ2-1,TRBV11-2,ASSLSHGGAYNEQF
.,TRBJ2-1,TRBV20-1,SARDLEGQINEQF
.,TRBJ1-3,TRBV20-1,SAAGTGNTIY
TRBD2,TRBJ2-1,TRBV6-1,ASSPTSASSYNEQF
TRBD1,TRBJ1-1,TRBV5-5,ASVHRRTGVVSGTEAF
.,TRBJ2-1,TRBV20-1,SAKDQRNYNEQF
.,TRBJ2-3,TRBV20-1,SAGDPVTQY
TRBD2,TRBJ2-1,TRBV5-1,ASSFWSSGSLAYNEQF
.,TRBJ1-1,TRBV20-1,SALRGSEDEAF
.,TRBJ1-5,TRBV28,ASSSTTGFGQPQH
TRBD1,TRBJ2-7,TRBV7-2,ASSRDSIYEQY
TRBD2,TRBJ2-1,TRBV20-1,SASSGPASGSYNEQF
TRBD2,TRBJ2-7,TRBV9,ASSVSSGGAHEQY
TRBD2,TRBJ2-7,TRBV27,ASSRLGGGSYEQY
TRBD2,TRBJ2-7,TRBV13,ASSLGGGSSYEQY
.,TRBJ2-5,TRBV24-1,ATSDRTWETQY
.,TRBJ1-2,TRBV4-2,ASSHGSAPLQTLIYGYT
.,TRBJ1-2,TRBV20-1,SASRGYYGYT
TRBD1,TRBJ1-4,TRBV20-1,SARDRARGRRKLF
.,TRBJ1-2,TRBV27,ASRKAETGIYGYT
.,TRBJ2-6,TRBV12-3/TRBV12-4,ASTSLGSWANVLT
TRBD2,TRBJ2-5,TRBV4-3,ASSQDLLAGEETQY
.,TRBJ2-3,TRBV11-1,ASTLPGRSTDTQY
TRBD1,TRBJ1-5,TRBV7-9,ASSLGSGTVVQPQH
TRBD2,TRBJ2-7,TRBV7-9,AIMGGRSYEQY
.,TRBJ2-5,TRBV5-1,ASSLSGGGFQETQY
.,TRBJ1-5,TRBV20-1,SGTRVASSNQPQH
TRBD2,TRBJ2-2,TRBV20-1,SARMAGALNTGELF
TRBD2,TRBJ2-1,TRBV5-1,ASSLAGEDNEQF
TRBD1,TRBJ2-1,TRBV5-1,ASSPGTAFNEQF
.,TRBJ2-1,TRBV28,AVVGFGLDNEQF
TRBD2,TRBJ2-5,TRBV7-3,ASSHKRGTTQY
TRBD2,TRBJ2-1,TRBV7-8,ASSPGVAGDYNEQF
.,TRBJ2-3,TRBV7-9,ASSLVPGPDRDTQY
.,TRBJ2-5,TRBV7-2,ASSFQGWYQETQY
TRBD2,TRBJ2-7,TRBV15,ATGPAGVSNYEQY
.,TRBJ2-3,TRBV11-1,ASSFGTDYTQY
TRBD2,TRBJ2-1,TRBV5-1,ASSLGTSGLSYNEQF
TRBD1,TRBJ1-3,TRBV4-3,ASSQEGRPGGSGNTIY
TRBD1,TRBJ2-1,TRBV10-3,AISEWDSNNEQF
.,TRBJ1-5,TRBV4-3,ASSQGLGTINQPQH
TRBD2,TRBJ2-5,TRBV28,ASRLAGVIRETQY
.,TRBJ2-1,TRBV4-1,ASRPRGRRKEDEQF
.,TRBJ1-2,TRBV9,ASSASYGYT
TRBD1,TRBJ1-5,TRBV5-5,ASSLEDRAWEPQH
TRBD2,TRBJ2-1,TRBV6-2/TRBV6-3,ASSTSSGVDNEQF
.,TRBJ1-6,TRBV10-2,ASSTGTANSPLH
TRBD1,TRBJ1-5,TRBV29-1,SVGQGVNQPQH
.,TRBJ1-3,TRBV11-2,ASSAIRGGNTIY
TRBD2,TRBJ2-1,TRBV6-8,ASSYVRLADYNEQF
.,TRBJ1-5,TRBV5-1,ASAGDSNQPQH
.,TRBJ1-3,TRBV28,ASSYGGNTIY